One sample yielded the 28 T cell receptor beta chains listed below, sequenced in a study of T-cell reconstitution after alpha-beta-depleted transplantation in children. Using unique molecular identifiers, the investigators prepared the TCRbeta library. TCRdb re-called the PCR reads with MiXCR, one entry per CDR3 protein. The sample consists of hundreds of thousands of distinct CDR3 sequences, about an eighth of them appearing once. Here the sequenced sample was PBMCs, taken before TCRalphabeta/CD19-depleted stem cell transplant. These receptors all come from a girl aged 2-10 years with congenital amegakaryocytic thrombocytopenia, due to receive a stem cell transplant.

The rearrangement joins TRBV10-3 to TRBJ2-7; 7 bases match TRBD1. V trimming: 6 bases; J trimming: 4 bases; junction bases outside the gene matches: 12. Germline V lookup: CDR1 ENHRY, CDR2 SYGVKD. This CDR3 is 15 amino acids long. This chain's CDR3 is CAISDTGVPQYEQYF. The CDR3, as DNA: TGTGCCATCAGCGACACAGGGGTCCCACAGTACGAGCAGTACTTC.

This clonotype has at least ten counts. J is TRBJ2-5 and V is TRBV29-1; perhaps TRBD2 as D (6 bases). The CDR3 spans 13 residues. Germline V gene data show CDR1 as SQVTM and CDR2 as ANQGSEA. V shed 3 bases and J shed 7 bases, with 15 bases lying between them. For the CDR3, the DNA is TGCAGCGTTGATCGGGGGAAGGCAGTGACCCAGTACTTC. This gives the protein CSVDRGKAVTQYF. Filled out from reference TRBV29-1 and TRBJ2-5, the complete variable domain reads SAVISQKPSRDICQRGTSLTIQCQVDSQVTMMFWYRQQPGQSLTLIATANQGSEATYESGFVIDKFPISRPNLTFSTLTVSNMSPEDSSIYLCSVDRGKAVTQYFGPGTRLLVL.

J is TRBJ2-1 and V is TRBV7-3, with 7 bases fitting TRBD2. The CDR3 is made up of 15 amino acids. Germline CDR1 SGHTA, CDR2 FQGTGA. V shed 6 bases, J shed 8 bases, and the junction held 13 bases outside the gene matches. In nucleotides, the CDR3 is TGTGCCAGCAGTTTGGTGGCGGGAGCTTTGGATGAGCAGTTCTTC. This translates into CASSLVAGALDEQFF. The complete variable domain, with remaining parts taken from reference TRBV7-3 and TRBJ2-1, reads GAGVSQTPSNKVTEKGKYVELRCDPISGHTALYWYRQSLGQGPEFLIYFQGTGAADDSGLPNDRFFAVRPEGSVSTLKIQRTERGDSAVYLCASSLVAGALDEQFFGPGTRLTVL.

The V and J genes are TRBV7-9 and TRBJ1-5; D remains unclear. The V gene's germline CDR1 is SEHNR and CDR2 FQNEAQ (reference sequence). The CDR3 extends over 17 amino acids. With 1 base removed from V and 0 bases from J, the gap between germline ends came to 13 bases. CDR3 in amino acids: CASSLGSNRYSNQPQHF. The CDR3 coding sequence is TGTGCCAGCAGCTTAGGGTCCAACCGGTATAGCAATCAGCCCCAGCATTTT.

V and J are TRBV7-9 and TRBJ2-5; 9 bases are shared with TRBD2. Germline V CDR1 and CDR2: SEHNR, FQNEAQ (reference sequence). The CDR3 sequence is 15 residues long. The V segment lost 1 base and the J segment 5 bases; nucleotides outside the gene matches: 5. The CDR3 DNA follows: TGTGCCAGCAGCTTAGGCGGGAGGGGCGCGGAGACCCAGTACTTC. Protein: CASSLGGRGAETQYF.

The gene calls are TRBV29-1 and TRBJ1-2; D remains ambiguous. Trimming took 7 bases from V and 4 from J, leaving 10 bases between them. The CDR3 extends over 11 amino acids. Germline values: CDR1 SQVTM, CDR2 ANQGSEA. The CDR3 DNA reads as TGCAGCGCTATCCCACGCTATGGCTACACCTTC. Translation gives CSAIPRYGYTF.

This clonotype came up many times. The chain links TRBV20-1 to TRBJ1-2; no clear D. The CDR3 extends over 14 amino acids. The V end lost 5 bases, the J end lost 4 bases, and 17 bases lay between the germline ends. The germline V gene encodes CDR1 DFQATT and CDR2 SNEGSKA (reference sequence). The CDR3 bases are TGCAGTGCTCAGATTAGTAGGGAGCTCTATGGCTACACCTTC. This gives the protein CSAQISRELYGYTF.

This clonotype was counted many times. This chain joins TRBV3-1 and TRBJ2-7, with D unresolved. Trimming removed 4 bases from V and 3 bases from J, with 16 bases in between. This CDR3 comprises 15 residues. Germline CDR1 is LGHDT and CDR2 is YNNKEL (reference sequence). Written as DNA, the CDR3 is TGTGCCAGCAGCCTCCGCGGCGCTAGGGACTACGAGCAGTACTTC. It encodes CASSLRGARDYEQYF.

The chain uses TRBV20-1 and TRBJ1-2; D possibly corresponds to TRBD1 (6 bases). V lost 6 bases and J 5 bases, leaving 13 bases between the germline ends. The V gene's germline CDR1 is DFQATT and CDR2 SNEGSKA (reference sequence). This CDR3 has 12 residues. CDR3 nucleotides: TGCAGTGCGGGAGGGGGAAATTATGGCTACACCTTC. Its protein is CSAGGGNYGYTF.

This clonotype was recorded at least ten times. V gene TRBV28 combines with J gene TRBJ2-5; TRBD2 agrees at 8 bases. V was pared by 5 bases and J by 2 bases, with 1 base of the junction left unmatched. The CDR3 sequence is 13 residues long. Germline V gives CDR1 MDHEN, CDR2 SYDVKM. The DNA of the CDR3 is TGTGCCAGCAGTAGCGGGAGTCAAGAGACCCAGTACTTC. This sequence encodes CASSSGSQETQYF.

In its sample, this clonotype was seen many times. The chain has TRBV20-1 and TRBJ1-2; D gene unclear. The V gene lost 1 base and the J gene lost 6 bases, with 15 bases spanning the gap. Germline lookup yields CDR1 DFQATT and CDR2 SNEGSKA (reference sequence). The CDR3 loop spans 14 amino acids. The DNA for the CDR3 is TGCAGTGCTAGAGTTGGAGCCTTTTGGGATGGCTACACCTTC. Its translation is CSARVGAFWDGYTF.

The rearrangement uses TRBV20-1 and TRBJ2-1, with TRBD2 matching over 8 bases. The CDR3 sequence is 15 residues long. CDR1 and CDR2 (germline): DFQATT, SNEGSKA (reference sequence). The junction had 11 bases not matched to a gene; V was cut back by 6 bases and J by 4 bases. CDR3 region: CSATVTGGPYNEQFF. The CDR3 DNA follows: TGCAGTGCAACGGTCACGGGAGGGCCTTACAATGAGCAGTTCTTC.

The V and J genes are TRBV4-1 and TRBJ2-3; 9 bases map to TRBD1. Losses at the gene ends were 5 bases for V and 2 bases for J; bases not matched to a gene: 8. This CDR3 comprises 16 residues. Germline CDR1 and CDR2: MGHRA and YSYEKL. DNA of the CDR3: TGCGCCAGCAGCGGGACAGGACAGGGGTACACAGATACGCAGTATTTT. Translating it yields CASSGTGQGYTDTQYF.

A few counts support this clonotype. The chain uses TRBV27 and TRBJ2-5, with D perhaps matching TRBD2 (7 bases). The CDR3 contains 16 residues. Looked up from germline, CDR1 is MNHEY and CDR2 is SMNVEV (reference sequence). The V and J ends lost 2 bases and 5 bases respectively, with 18 bases between them. CDR3 amino acids: CASSLMAGAKVETQYF. Written as DNA, the CDR3 is TGTGCCAGCAGTTTAATGGCGGGGGCGAAGGTGGAGACCCAGTACTTC.

This clonotype was seen more than once but under ten times. J is TRBJ2-5 and V is TRBV7-8, with D hard to call. This CDR3 contains 12 residues. The V gene's germline CDR1 is SGHVS and CDR2 FQNEAQ. Trimming stripped 5 bases from V and 5 bases from J, with 9 bases between. The CDR3 here is CASSRAAETQYF. CDR3 nucleotides: TGTGCCAGCAGCCGAGCTGCGGAGACCCAGTACTTC.

There are many counts of this clonotype. The chain joins TRBV11-2 to TRBJ2-3; unclear D gene. Germline values: CDR1 SGHAT, CDR2 FQNNGV. The CDR3 has 19 residues. Trimming left V 0 bases short and J 0 bases short, with 19 bases between. CDR3 in DNA: TGTGCCAGCAGCTTAGATTTCCTCGCGTTTTCAACTAGCACAGATACGCAGTATTTT. Encoded protein: CASSLDFLAFSTSTDTQYF.

This clonotype was observed many times. This chain connects TRBV20-1 to TRBJ2-1, with D tentatively TRBD1 (6 bases). The CDR3 covers 14 residues. Trimming removed 6 bases from V and 7 bases from J, with 19 bases in between. Germline CDR1 reads DFQATT; CDR2 reads SNEGSKA (reference sequence). CDR3 bases: TGCAGTGCCGCCCCGGAGGTTGGGACAAATGAGCAGTTCTTC. Its translation: CSAAPEVGTNEQFF.

This clonotype was counted between two and nine times. V is TRBV29-1 and J is TRBJ2-5; no clear D gene. Germline V CDR1 and CDR2: SQVTM, ANQGSEA. The V and J ends lost 4 bases and 4 bases respectively, with 10 bases between them. CDR3 length: 12 amino acids. The chain's CDR3 is CSVVNSAETQYF. The CDR3 DNA is TGCAGCGTTGTAAATTCCGCAGAGACCCAGTACTTC.

This clonotype was found many times. V usage is TRBV6-5 and J usage is TRBJ1-1; no clear D. The V end lost 5 bases, the J end lost 4 bases, and 20 bases lay between the germline ends. Germline V gene lookup returns CDR1 MNHEY and CDR2 SVGAGI. The CDR3 runs 16 residues. This CDR3 reads CASSIDPLGRVTEAFF. CDR3 bases: TGTGCCAGCAGTATCGACCCACTCGGAAGGGTCACTGAAGCTTTCTTT.

The CDR3 loop reads CASSLARWGAKGSNQPQHF. DNA for the CDR3: TGTGCCAGCAGTTTAGCGCGGTGGGGGGCGAAGGGGAGCAATCAGCCCCAGCATTTT. The chain combines TRBV12-3 or TRBV12-4 with TRBJ1-5; perhaps TRBD1 as D (6 bases). Trimming pared 0 bases from V and 1 base from J, leaving 19 bases between. The CDR3 runs to 19 residues.

The chain is built from TRBV5-1 and TRBJ2-7; D gene unclear. Germline CDR1 is SGHRS and CDR2 is YFSETQ. Trimming removed 0 bases at V and 5 bases at J, with 6 bases between. The length of the CDR3 is 12 residues. The CDR3 nucleotides read TGCGCCAGCAGCTTGGTAAAGGACGAGCAGTACTTC. Translation gives CASSLVKDEQYF.

Comments on this clonotype: Since a much larger clone is just one base distant, this may be a read error. The J gene is TRBJ1-2, the V gene TRBV15, with D tentatively TRBD1 (5 bases). The CDR3 has 15 residues. The V gene's germline CDR1 is LNHNV and CDR2 YYDKDF (reference sequence). CDR3 nucleotide sequence: TGTGCCACCAGCAGAGACCCCAAGGGGCTGTCTGGCGACACCTTC. Amino acid sequence: CATSRDPKGLSGDTF.

The V and J genes are TRBV4-2 and TRBJ2-4, with 7 bases lining up with TRBD2. The CDR3 spans 17 residues. Losses at the gene ends were 3 bases for V and 2 bases for J; bases not matched to a gene: 10. Germline values: CDR1 LGHNA, CDR2 YNFKEQ. The CDR3 coding sequence is TGTGCCAGCAGCCAGCCGACTAGCCTGTATACCAAAAACATTCAGTACTTC. Translating it yields CASSQPTSLYTKNIQYF.

The rearrangement uses TRBV4-2 and TRBJ2-6; 10 nucleotides agree with TRBD1. This CDR3 comprises 16 residues. The ends lost 3 bases at V and 2 bases at J; junction bases unmatched: 1. Per germline, CDR1 LGHNA and CDR2 YNFKEQ. The CDR3 here is CASSQTGGTGANVLTF. The DNA for the CDR3 is TGTGCCAGCAGCCAGACAGGGGGCACTGGGGCCAACGTCCTGACTTTC.

Ten or more counts support this clonotype. This rearrangement joins TRBV20-1 to TRBJ1-3; perhaps TRBD1 as D (6 bases). V shed 0 bases and J shed 7 bases, with 16 bases lying between them. From germline, CDR1 is DFQATT and CDR2 SNEGSKA (reference sequence). The CDR3 is 15 amino acids. CDR3 bases: TGCAGTGCTAGAGATCATAGGGGGGGCTGGAACACCATATATTTT. It encodes CSARDHRGGWNTIYF.

A few counts support this clonotype. The gene calls are TRBV7-6 and TRBJ2-2, with D possibly being TRBD2 (6 bases). Trimming shortened V by 2 bases and J by 4 bases, and 17 bases separated the two germline ends. This CDR3 has 17 amino acids. The germline gives CDR1 SGHVS, CDR2 FNYEAQ. Here the CDR3 DNA reads TGTGCCAGCAGCTTAACCTTTCCGGGACTCCCCACCGGGGAGCTGTTTTTT. Residues: CASSLTFPGLPTGELFF.

This clonotype has at least ten counts. This chain links TRBV12-3 or TRBV12-4 with TRBJ2-2, with 13 bases identical to TRBD2. V shed 5 bases, J shed 6 bases, and the junction held 12 bases outside the gene matches. The CDR3 has 18 residues. The CDR3 DNA reads TGTGCCAGCAGTCTTGCCCCGTGGACTAGCGGGAGCCCCGGGGAGCTGTTTTTT. Protein: CASSLAPWTSGSPGELFF.

This clonotype was picked up many times. V gene TRBV25-1 combines with J gene TRBJ2-7, with 11 bases fitting TRBD1. This CDR3 comprises 16 residues. V shed 5 bases and J 2 bases; nucleotides not matched to a gene: 8. Germline values: CDR1 MGHDK, CDR2 SYGVNS. CDR3 DNA: TGTGCCAGCAGTCCACCAGGGGGACAGGGGGCCTACGAGCAGTACTTC. Translation gives CASSPPGGQGAYEQYF.